The clone carrying this TCR beta chain was found a few times. Its antigen is currently unknown. This sample is part of a study of OX40 agonist ivuxolimab in advanced cancers. Turning to the study itself: Given to patients was ivuxolimab, an agonistic anti-OX40 (CD134) antibody. Prior checkpoint blockade (anti-PD-1, anti-PD-L1 or anti-CTLA-4) was permitted; approximately 44% had it.

This table comes from immunoSEQ multiplex PCR, and its TCRdb copy is limited to in-frame clones, with some not included. The table has 60,000 to 80,000 clones, 80% to 85% seen once; the top ten hold approximately 5%. The germline V and J ends were trimmed by 7 bases and 3 bases, with 21 bases remaining between them. The CDR3 loop spans 16 amino acids. Germline V gives CDR1 SGHVS, CDR2 FQNEAQ. The investigators sampled blood at baseline, at cycle 4 day 1, and at cycle 7 day 1. Broader study findings: At doses 0.1 to 3.0 mg/kg, CD4+ and CD8+ clones expanded.

The material sequenced was CD4+ or CD8+ T cells sorted from blood, taken in a trial of the OX40 agonist ivuxolimab. This receptor was taken from an adult with an advanced solid tumor such as melanoma, head and neck, liver or kidney cancer. The rearrangement uses TRBV7-8 and TRBJ1-1; weak D call: TRBD1 (6 bases). The CDR3 is CASTITPTGSDTEAFF. CDR3 in DNA: TGTGCCAGCACCATTACGCCAACAGGGAGTGACACTGAAGCTTTCTTT.